This entry concerns a single T cell receptor (beta chain). The data stem from a study of OX40 agonist ivuxolimab in advanced cancers. From germline, CDR1 is KGHSH and CDR2 LQKENI. The CDR3 is 15 amino acids. The junction had 9 bases not matched to a gene; V was cut back by 3 bases and J by 4 bases. Method: immunoSEQ multiplex PCR; TCRdb's copy keeps in-frame clones and lacks some. The data show 60,000 to 65,000 clones, roughly nine tenths seen once. The rearrangement uses TRBV18 and TRBJ2-7; the match to TRBD2 covers 7 bases. The TCR was taken from an adult with an advanced solid tumor such as melanoma, head and neck, liver or kidney cancer. This sample comprised CD4+ or CD8+ T cells sorted from blood, obtained in a trial of the OX40 agonist ivuxolimab. This CDR3 reads CASSPAGSGRYEQYF. DNA for the CDR3: TGTGCCAGCTCACCGGCGGGTAGCGGGCGTTACGAGCAGTACTTC.